These 25 T cell receptor beta chains share one sample of origin, sequenced in a study of patients and donors after allogeneic stem cell transplantation (dated by TCRdb to 2020 to 2021). Libraries were built with RT-PCR. The run used a NextSeq 550. TCRdb applied fastp at Q25 and MiXCR to the public reads, then kept only in-frame beta chains. Every entry covers one CDR3 protein and lists the most common genes and DNA from its rows. The sample includes about 87,000 distinct CDR3 sequences, with approximately 5.2% observed a single time. Less than 3% of the sample is taken by the ten largest. The sequenced sample was blood, either unsorted or a sorted T cell fraction (not recorded which). Receptors were obtained from a human donor who was either an allogeneic HSCT recipient or a stem cell or donor lymphocyte infusion donor (not recorded which). It is not recorded whose cells these are; they may come from a transplant donor.

This clonotype was recorded at least ten times. The gene calls are TRBV11-2 and TRBJ2-1, with 9 bases that match TRBD1. This CDR3 is built from 16 residues. Per germline, CDR1 SGHAT and CDR2 FQNNGV. Trimming at V came to 4 bases and at J to 4 bases, leaving 8 bases not matched to a gene. CDR3 in DNA: TGTGCCAGCAGCTACCTTTCGGGACAGGGTTACAATGAGCAGTTCTTC. This sequence encodes CASSYLSGQGYNEQFF. The whole variable domain, remainder taken from reference TRBV11-2 and TRBJ2-1, is EAGVAQSPRYKIIEKRQSVAFWCNPISGHATLYWYQQILGQGPKLLIQFQNNGVVDDSQLPKDRFSAERLKGVDSTLKIQPAKLEDSAVYLCASSYLSGQGYNEQFFGPGTRLTVL.

Ten or more counts support this clonotype. V and J are TRBV5-6 and TRBJ2-1; the D gene is possibly TRBD2 (6 bases). The CDR3 sequence is 15 residues long. The germline V and J ends were trimmed by 2 bases and 0 bases, with 9 bases remaining between them. Germline V lookup: CDR1 SGHDT, CDR2 YYEEEE. The CDR3 loop reads CASSFSGNSYNEQFF. CDR3 coding DNA: TGTGCCAGCAGCTTTAGCGGCAACTCCTACAATGAGCAGTTCTTC.

The chain uses TRBV12-3 or TRBV12-4 and TRBJ2-5; D is possibly TRBD1 or TRBD2 (6 bases each). V was clipped by 6 bases and J by 7 bases, with 15 bases between them. The CDR3 consists of 13 residues. The CDR3 spells CASSLRGGVTQYF. The CDR3 bases are TGTGCCAGCAGCCTCAGGGGAGGAGTGACCCAGTACTTC.

The chain is built from TRBV6-1 and TRBJ2-3; weak D call: TRBD1 (6 bases). This CDR3 is built from 14 residues. Germline V gene data show CDR1 as MNHNS and CDR2 as SASEGT. Trimming removed 4 bases at V and 0 bases at J, with 8 bases between. CDR3 DNA: TGTGCCAGCAGTGTGGACAGTAGCACAGATACGCAGTATTTT. It codes for CASSVDSSTDTQYF.

This clonotype was seen repeatedly, ten times or more. This chain uses TRBV20-1 with TRBJ2-5; 13 bases agree with TRBD2. This CDR3 region has 17 residues. Germline CDR1 and CDR2: DFQATT and SNEGSKA (reference sequence). V was pared by 0 bases and J by 5 bases, with 9 bases of the junction left unmatched. The CDR3 loop reads CSARDPLAGGPGETQYF. The CDR3 DNA sequence: TGCAGTGCTAGAGACCCACTAGCGGGAGGGCCGGGTGAGACCCAGTACTTC.

This clonotype has a count of ten or more. This chain connects TRBV12-3 or TRBV12-4 to TRBJ2-1; 14 nucleotides match TRBD2. The CDR3 length is 18 residues. V shed 2 bases, J shed 5 bases, and the junction held 8 bases outside the gene matches. The CDR3 spells CASSLRRTSGGIDNEQFF. Here the CDR3 DNA reads TGTGCCAGCAGTTTAAGGCGGACTAGCGGGGGGATCGACAATGAGCAGTTCTTC.

The V gene is TRBV19, the J gene TRBJ2-5; maybe TRBD2 (6 bases). Per the germline V gene, CDR1 is LNHDA and CDR2 is SQIVND (reference sequence). The V end was cut by 7 bases, the J end by 7 bases, with 13 bases between. The CDR3 totals 12 residues. CDR3 in amino acids: CASTPGGGTQYF. In DNA, the CDR3 is TGTGCCAGTACCCCTGGGGGAGGGACCCAGTACTTC.

This clonotype was found many times. J is TRBJ1-1 and V is TRBV7-2, with a weak D call TRBD1 (6 bases). The CDR3 is 15 amino acids. Looked up from germline, CDR1 is SGHTA and CDR2 is FQGNSA. Trimming stripped 5 bases from V and 1 base from J, with 14 bases between. The CDR3 sequence is CASSPGGAANTEAFF. CDR3 nucleotides: TGTGCCAGCAGCCCTGGGGGGGCAGCGAACACTGAAGCTTTCTTT.

The sample holds a few counts of this clonotype. The chain uses TRBV19 and TRBJ1-1, with TRBD1 matching over 10 bases. The length of the CDR3 is 18 residues. CDR1 is LNHDA, CDR2 SQIVND, per germline (reference sequence). V trimming: 2 bases; J trimming: 1 base; junction bases outside the gene matches: 10. The CDR3 bases are TGTGCCAGTAGTATAATGGGGGACAGGGGAAAGGGGAACACTGAAGCTTTCTTT. Translated: CASSIMGDRGKGNTEAFF.

This clonotype has just a few counts. V is TRBV20-1 and J is TRBJ2-7, with TRBD2 matching 10 bases. The V gene end was trimmed by 4 bases and the J gene end by 4 bases; junction bases not matched to a gene: 10. The CDR3 covers 15 residues. Germline lookup yields CDR1 DFQATT and CDR2 SNEGSKA (reference sequence). Here the CDR3 reads CSANSGGGRNYEQYF. The CDR3 DNA sequence: TGCAGTGCTAACAGCGGGGGGGGGCGGAATTACGAGCAGTACTTC.

The V gene is TRBV11-2, the J gene TRBJ1-4, with 8 bases aligning to TRBD1. The V segment lost 5 bases and the J segment 7 bases; nucleotides outside the gene matches: 9. In germline, CDR1 is SGHAT, CDR2 FQNNGV. This CDR3 has 15 amino acids. The CDR3 DNA sequence: TGTGCCAGCAGCCCCCAGGGGGCGGGTGTTGAAAAACTGTTTTTT. Amino acids: CASSPQGAGVEKLFF.

This clonotype was found many times. This chain connects TRBV6-2 or TRBV6-3 to TRBJ2-2, with 8 nucleotides matching TRBD2. The CDR3 totals 14 residues. Germline trimming cut 6 bases from V and 11 bases from J; bases unmatched to any gene: 11. Germline V gene data show CDR1 as MNHEY and CDR2 as SVGEGT. CDR3 coding DNA: TGTGCCAGCAGGGGTAGCGGGGCTACACGAGAGCTGTTTTTT. This translates into CASRGSGATRELFF.

J is TRBJ2-7 and V is TRBV18; D not resolved. V was trimmed by 2 bases and J by 3 bases, leaving 14 bases between them. The germline V gene encodes CDR1 KGHSH and CDR2 LQKENI. The length of the CDR3 is 15 residues. The CDR3 spells CASSPGSPEIYEQYF. The CDR3 region has the DNA TGTGCCAGCTCACCAGGCTCCCCCGAGATCTACGAGCAGTACTTC.

For the CDR3, the DNA is TGTGCCAGTAGTATTACTAACTACAATGAGCAGTTCTTC. Protein product: CASSITNYNEQFF. The J gene is TRBJ2-1, the V gene TRBV19; no firm D call. CDR1 and CDR2 (germline): LNHDA, SQIVND (reference sequence). The CDR3 consists of 13 residues. Trimming stripped 3 bases from V and 3 bases from J, with 6 bases between.

This clonotype was recorded at least ten times. The J gene is TRBJ2-1, the V gene TRBV7-9, with D unresolved. There are 14 residues in the CDR3. Looked up from germline, CDR1 is SEHNR and CDR2 is FQNEAQ (reference sequence). V gave up 5 bases and J gave up 5 bases, with 13 bases separating them. The CDR3 nucleotides read TGTGCCAGCAGCCCCCGAGAGAAGGACAATGAGCAGTTCTTC. Translation: CASSPREKDNEQFF.

Ten or more counts support this clonotype. A much larger clone lies one base from this, so it may be a read error. This chain connects TRBV11-1 to TRBJ1-1; 7 positions match TRBD1. The CDR3 is 14 residues long. The germline V gene has CDR1 SGHAT and CDR2 FQDESV (reference sequence). The V and J ends lost 3 bases and 1 base, in that order; junction bases with no gene match: 2. The CDR3 loop is CASSLGQKNTEAFF. CDR3 nucleotide sequence: TGTGCCAGCAGCTTGGGACAGAAGAACACTGAAGCTTTCTTT.

The chain employs TRBV6-6 and TRBJ1-2, with 9 bases fitting TRBD1. The V gene end was trimmed by 6 bases and the J gene end by 8 bases; junction bases not matched to a gene: 7. The CDR3 spans 13 residues. The germline CDR1 and CDR2 sequences are MNHNY and SVGAGI (reference sequence). The CDR3 spells CASRSTGGKGYTF. The CDR3 DNA sequence: TGTGCCAGCAGATCCACAGGGGGCAAGGGCTACACCTTC.

The chain links TRBV20-1 to TRBJ2-5; TRBD2 agrees at 12 bases. CDR1 is DFQATT and CDR2 is SNEGSKA in the germline V gene (reference sequence). CDR3 length: 17 amino acids. V lost 0 bases to trimming and J lost 4 bases; unmatched junction nucleotides: 9. CDR3 sequence reads: CSARDVEASGRGETQYF. In DNA, the CDR3 is TGCAGTGCTAGAGATGTCGAGGCTAGCGGGAGGGGAGAGACCCAGTACTTC.

This clonotype was counted at least ten times. The V call is TRBV5-5, the J call TRBJ1-1; unclear D gene. Germline V gene sequence: CDR1 SGHKS, CDR2 YYEKEE (reference sequence). CDR3 length equals 14 residues. V shed 0 bases and J shed 7 bases, with 13 bases lying between them. In nucleotides, the CDR3 is TGTGCCAGCAGCTTGGACAGCACCTCAAATGAAGCTTTCTTT. Translating gives CASSLDSTSNEAFF.

This chain connects TRBV29-1 to TRBJ2-5, with D perhaps TRBD1 (6 bases). Between the trimmed V and J ends, which lost 5 bases and 5 bases, there was a span of 15 bases. CDR3 size: 13 residues. The germline V gene encodes CDR1 SQVTM and CDR2 ANQGSEA. The CDR3 DNA sequence: TGCAGCGTTCCAGGGGAGAATCCGGAGACCCAGTACTTC. It specifies CSVPGENPETQYF.

By sample share, this clonotype is medium-sized. V and J are TRBV20-1 and TRBJ2-7, with D perhaps TRBD2 (6 bases). In germline, CDR1 is DFQATT, CDR2 SNEGSKA (reference sequence). V was pared by 0 bases and J by 5 bases, with 14 bases between. The CDR3 totals 14 residues. Here the CDR3 DNA reads TGCAGTGCTAGAGATTTGGCGGGGTTCGACGAGCAGTACTTC. Translating it yields CSARDLAGFDEQYF.

This chain links TRBV7-6 with TRBJ1-2, with D possibly being TRBD1 (5 bases). V shed 6 bases and J shed 7 bases, with 24 bases lying between them. The CDR3 runs 16 residues. From germline, CDR1 is SGHVS and CDR2 FNYEAQ. CDR3 in DNA: TGTGCCAGCAGTTTGCCGAGGGCCGGGGCAAGCGTTGGCTACACCTTC. Amino acids: CASSLPRAGASVGYTF.

This clonotype was counted many times. The rearrangement joins TRBV3-1 to TRBJ2-1, with 8 bases fitting TRBD2. Germline CDR1 LGHDT, CDR2 YNNKEL (reference sequence). J lost 6 bases, V lost 2 bases, and 9 bases had no gene match. This CDR3 is 16 amino acids long. The CDR3 region is CASSQLTGGRPNEQFF. The CDR3 DNA reads as TGTGCCAGCAGCCAATTGACGGGGGGGCGCCCCAATGAGCAGTTCTTC.

This clonotype has a handful of counts. The gene calls are TRBV6-1 and TRBJ1-5; D is unresolved. Germline V gene sequence: CDR1 MNHNS, CDR2 SASEGT. V shed 4 bases and J shed 0 bases, with 16 bases lying between them. There are 17 residues in the CDR3. DNA for the CDR3: TGTGCCAGCAGTGCGCCACAGAGGCTTTTTAGCAATCAGCCCCAGCATTTT. Its translation: CASSAPQRLFSNQPQHF.

Ten or more counts support this clonotype. The chain has TRBV12-3 or TRBV12-4 and TRBJ1-2, with D tentatively TRBD1 (5 bases). CDR3 size: 13 residues. V shed 3 bases and J shed 4 bases, with 9 bases lying between them. This CDR3 reads CASSLWGSYGYTF. CDR3 sequence (DNA): TGTGCCAGCAGTTTGTGGGGCTCCTATGGCTACACCTTC.